This T cell receptor beta chain came from a study of vaccination and CD4 T cells after COVID-19 (dated by TCRdb to 2022 to 2024). A note on the overall study: Convalescent patients had a positive SARS-CoV-2 result on nasal swab PCR, and of these patients, under ten had mild disease and one had severe disease. The convalescent cohort comprised six males and four females, including two Hispanic individuals, seven Caucasians, two Asians and one multiracial person. Two doses of either the Pfizer-BioNTech BNT162b2 vaccine (n=8) or the Moderna mRNA-1273 vaccine (n=2) were administered to participants. Post-COVID blood samples from convalescent patients were collected a median of about 100 days after diagnosis, with a range of 35 to 161 days. Post-vaccine blood samples were collected a median of about 11 weeks after the second vaccine dose, ranging from about 13 to 250 days. The cultures were stimulated with overlapping spike peptide pools from SARS-CoV-2 and from the common cold coronaviruses HCoV-NL63, HCoV-OC43 and HCoV-229E. Control cultures used a CEFX viral epitope pool as positive control, an HIV-1 Nef peptide pool as negative control, or no peptide. In under 13 COVID-19 convalescent patients and a few infection-naive healthy vaccine recipients, researchers compared the spike-specific CD4+ TCR repertoire from before mRNA vaccination with the repertoire from after. Overall study results and their limits: The median number of SARS-CoV-2-reactive clonotypes rose from fewer than 25 after infection to a few dozen after vaccination, but the change was not significant. The study included relatively few convalescent patients and did not analyze early timepoints after natural infection. Of the vaccine-specific clones found in convalescent patients, nearly all (304 of 307) were mono-reactive for SARS-CoV-2 spike instead of being cross-reactive with common cold coronaviruses. Among convalescent patients, a median roughly 84% of the SARS-CoV-2-reactive clones seen after vaccination appeared only after vaccination, which suggests priming specific to the vaccine.

Of note for this clonotype: Its antigen target is currently unknown. Nothing much larger sits one base from this clone, and base qualities are not available.

The CDR3 numbers 14 residues from cysteine through phenylalanine. The DNA shown is the 42-base CDR3, in frame from base 1. Clipping removes 3 bases from V and 3 bases from J, with 5 as the unmatched junction base count. For CDR1 and CDR2, the germline V gene (reference sequence) lists DFQATT and SNEGSKA. Library preparation was by PCR. TCR sequencing of DNA from cultured CD4+ T cells used the Oncomine TCR Beta short-read assay at the Johns Hopkins FTIC core. The QIAamp micro DNA kit was used to extract genomic DNA from the cultured CD4+ T cells. Oncomine TCR Beta libraries made from cultured CD4+ T cells were pooled using unique dual indexes and sequenced on an Illumina iSeq 100. The authors' analysis ran thus. Non-productive sequences were filtered out, and CDR3s that did not start with C, did not end with F or W, or were shorter than 7 amino acids were discarded. The MANAFEST web application was used to identify antigen-specific clonotypes by comparing peptide-stimulated wells against reference wells and other culture wells. Positive clones required FDR below 0.05, an odds ratio above 5, and productive frequency above 0.1% in at least two of three replicate wells. A clonotype counted as cross-reactive if it showed significant expansion both in the SARS-CoV-2 spike wells and in at least one common cold coronavirus spike condition. CDR3 homology was assessed with Levenshtein distances (stringdist) and unrooted phylogenetic trees (ape) in R version 3.6.1. TCRdb trimmed public reads at Q25 via fastp, called clones via MiXCR and kept in-frame beta chains. CDR3 protein sequences are deduplicated, and each keeps its most common genes and DNA. The V and J calls were determined by TCRdb, not by the authors. Recorded for this sample are around 8,600 distinct CDR3 sequences; around two thirds of them occurred a single time. The ten largest account for 35% of the sample.

This sample's treatment or condition label indicates: approximately 9-day PBMC culture with coronavirus spike peptide pools or control peptides (ViraFEST assay). The study used the ViraFEST assay, which expanded antigen-specific T cells with peptide pools and then identified expanded clonotypes by TCR sequencing. The convalescent patients' positive SARS-CoV-2 PCR tests fell between March and December 2020, which was before the Alpha, Beta and Delta variants emerged in the United States. Each well held roughly 2.2 million PBMCs cultured in IMDM containing around 5.1% human AB serum and approximately 9.6 IU/ml IL-2, with about 10 ug/ml peptide pools added. Half of the culture medium was replaced with fresh IL-2-containing medium on days 3 and 7. Once the cells had been in culture for around nine days, the EasySep CD4+ T cell isolation kit was used to isolate CD4+ T cells by negative selection. PBMCs were separated from whole blood using Ficoll-Paque Plus gradient centrifugation and then either used fresh or cryopreserved at -140C. In general, triplicate wells were set up for every culture condition.

The clonotype originates from a human donor who had recovered from COVID-19. Material: CD4+ T cells from blood, cultured in vitro. Recombination connected TRBV20-1 to TRBJ2-3, and 8 junctional nucleotides match TRBD2. CDR3 loop: CSASGGAVTDTQYF. DNA sequence: TGCAGTGCTAGCGGGGGGGCTGTTACAGATACGCAGTATTTT.